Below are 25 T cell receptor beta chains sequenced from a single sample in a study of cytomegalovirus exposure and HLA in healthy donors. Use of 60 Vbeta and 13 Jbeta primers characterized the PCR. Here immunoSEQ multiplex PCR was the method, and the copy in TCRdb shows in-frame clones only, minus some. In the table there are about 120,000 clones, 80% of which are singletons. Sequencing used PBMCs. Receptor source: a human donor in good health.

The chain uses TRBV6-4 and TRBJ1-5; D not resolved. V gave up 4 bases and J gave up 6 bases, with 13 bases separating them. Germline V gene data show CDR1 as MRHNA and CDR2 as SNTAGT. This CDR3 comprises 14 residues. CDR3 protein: CASSARAEVQPQHF. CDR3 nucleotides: TGTGCCAGCAGTGCCCGGGCGGAGGTTCAGCCCCAGCATTTT.

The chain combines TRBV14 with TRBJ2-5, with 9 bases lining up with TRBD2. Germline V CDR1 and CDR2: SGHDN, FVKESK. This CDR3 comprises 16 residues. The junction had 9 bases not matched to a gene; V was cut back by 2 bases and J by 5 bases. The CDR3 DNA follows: TGTGCCAGCAGCCAATATAGCGGACTAGCGCAGGAGACCCAGTACTTC. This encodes CASSQYSGLAQETQYF.

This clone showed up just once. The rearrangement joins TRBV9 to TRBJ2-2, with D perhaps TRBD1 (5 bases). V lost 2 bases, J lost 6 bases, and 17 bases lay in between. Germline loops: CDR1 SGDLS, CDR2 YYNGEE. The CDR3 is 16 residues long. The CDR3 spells CASSVPSGLYAGELFF. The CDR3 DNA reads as TGTGCCAGCAGCGTGCCTTCAGGGCTTTACGCCGGGGAGCTGTTTTTT.

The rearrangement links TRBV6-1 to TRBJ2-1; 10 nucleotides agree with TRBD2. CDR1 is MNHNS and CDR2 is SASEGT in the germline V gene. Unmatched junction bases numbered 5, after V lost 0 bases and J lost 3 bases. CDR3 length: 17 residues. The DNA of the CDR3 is TGTGCCAGCAGTGAAGCTACTAGCGGGGTAATCTACAATGAGCAGTTCTTC. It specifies CASSEATSGVIYNEQFF.

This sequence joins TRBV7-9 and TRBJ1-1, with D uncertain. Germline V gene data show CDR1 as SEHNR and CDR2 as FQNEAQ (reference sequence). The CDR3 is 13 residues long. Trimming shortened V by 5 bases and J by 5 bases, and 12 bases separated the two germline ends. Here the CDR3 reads CASSERQRTEAFF. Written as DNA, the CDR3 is TGTGCCAGCAGCGAGAGGCAGAGGACTGAAGCTTTCTTT.

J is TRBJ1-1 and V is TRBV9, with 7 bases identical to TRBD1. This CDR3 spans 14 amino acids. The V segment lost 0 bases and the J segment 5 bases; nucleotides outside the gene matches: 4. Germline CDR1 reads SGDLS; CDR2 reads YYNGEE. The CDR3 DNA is TGTGCCAGCAGCGTAGGTCCAGGGGGGACTGAAGCTTTCTTT. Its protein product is CASSVGPGGTEAFF.

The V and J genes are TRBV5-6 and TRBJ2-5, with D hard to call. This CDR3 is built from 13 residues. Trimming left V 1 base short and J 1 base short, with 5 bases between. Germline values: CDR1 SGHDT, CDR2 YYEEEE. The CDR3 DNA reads TGTGCCAGCAGCTTGTCTTCCCAAGAGACCCAGTACTTC. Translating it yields CASSLSSQETQYF.

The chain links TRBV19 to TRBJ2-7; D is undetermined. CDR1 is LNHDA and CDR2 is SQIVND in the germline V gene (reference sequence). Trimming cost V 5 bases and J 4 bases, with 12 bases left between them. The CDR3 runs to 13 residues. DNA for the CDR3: TGTGCCAGTAGTGCGGCCGTCAATTACGAGCAGTACTTC. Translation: CASSAAVNYEQYF. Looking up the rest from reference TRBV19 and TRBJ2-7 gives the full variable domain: DGGITQSPKYLFRKEGQNVTLSCEQNLNHDAMYWYRQDPGQGLRLIYYSQIVNDFQKGDIAEGYSVSREKKESFPLTVTSAQKNPTAFYLCASSAAVNYEQYFGPGTRLTVT.

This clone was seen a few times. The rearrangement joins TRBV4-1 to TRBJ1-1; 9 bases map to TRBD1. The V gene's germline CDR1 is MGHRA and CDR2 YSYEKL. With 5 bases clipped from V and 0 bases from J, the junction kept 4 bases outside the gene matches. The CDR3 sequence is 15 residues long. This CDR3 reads CASSEGTGMNTEAFF. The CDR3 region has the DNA TGCGCCAGCAGCGAGGGGACAGGGATGAACACTGAAGCTTTCTTT.

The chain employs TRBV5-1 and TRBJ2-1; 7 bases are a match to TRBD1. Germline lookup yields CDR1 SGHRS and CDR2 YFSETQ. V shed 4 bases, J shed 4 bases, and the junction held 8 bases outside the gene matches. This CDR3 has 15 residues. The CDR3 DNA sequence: TGCGCCAGCAGCCCTCCGGGACAGATATACAATGAGCAGTTCTTC. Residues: CASSPPGQIYNEQFF.

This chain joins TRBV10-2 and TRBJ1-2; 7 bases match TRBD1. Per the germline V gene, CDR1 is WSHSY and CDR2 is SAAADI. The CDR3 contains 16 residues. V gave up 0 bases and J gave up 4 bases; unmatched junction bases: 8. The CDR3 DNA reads TGCGCCAGCAGTGAGTCGAAGGGCAGGACAGGCTATGGCTACACCTTC. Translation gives CASSESKGRTGYGYTF.

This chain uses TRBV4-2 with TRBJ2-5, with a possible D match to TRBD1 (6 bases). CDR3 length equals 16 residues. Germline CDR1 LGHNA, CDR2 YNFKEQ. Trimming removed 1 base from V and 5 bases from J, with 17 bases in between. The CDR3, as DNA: TGTGCCAGCAGCCAAGGGGGGTACCCGAGGGGGGAGACCCAGTACTTC. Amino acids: CASSQGGYPRGETQYF.

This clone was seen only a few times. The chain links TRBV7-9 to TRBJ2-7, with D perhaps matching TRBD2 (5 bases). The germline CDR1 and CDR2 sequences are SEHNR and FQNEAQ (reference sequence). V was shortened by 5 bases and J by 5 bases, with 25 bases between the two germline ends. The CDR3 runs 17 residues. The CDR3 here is CASSRFPGSSFEDEQYF. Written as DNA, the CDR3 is TGTGCCAGCAGCCGATTCCCGGGGAGTTCATTTGAGGACGAGCAGTACTTC.

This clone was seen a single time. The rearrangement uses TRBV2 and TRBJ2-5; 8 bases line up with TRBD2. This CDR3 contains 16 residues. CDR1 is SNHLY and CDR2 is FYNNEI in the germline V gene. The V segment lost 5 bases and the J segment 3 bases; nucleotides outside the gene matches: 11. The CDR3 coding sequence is TGTGCCAGCAGTCGGGGCGGGGGGATGGGCAAAGAGACCCAGTACTTC. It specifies CASSRGGGMGKETQYF.

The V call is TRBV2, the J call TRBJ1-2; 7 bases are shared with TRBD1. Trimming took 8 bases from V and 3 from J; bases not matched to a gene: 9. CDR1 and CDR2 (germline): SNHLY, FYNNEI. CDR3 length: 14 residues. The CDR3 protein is CASGNDRADYGYTF. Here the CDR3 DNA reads TGTGCCAGCGGGAATGACAGGGCCGACTATGGCTACACCTTC.

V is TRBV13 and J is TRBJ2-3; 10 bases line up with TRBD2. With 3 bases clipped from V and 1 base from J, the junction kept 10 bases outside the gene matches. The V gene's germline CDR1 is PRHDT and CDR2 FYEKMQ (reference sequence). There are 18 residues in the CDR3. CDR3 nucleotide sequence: TGTGCCAGCAGCTTCCCTAGCGGGGGTGGCGAGGGCACAGATACGCAGTATTTT. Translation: CASSFPSGGGEGTDTQYF. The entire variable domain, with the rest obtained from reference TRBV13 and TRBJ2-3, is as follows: AAGVIQSPRHLIKEKRETATLKCYPIPRHDTVYWYQQGPGQDPQFLISFYEKMQSDKGSIPDRFSAQQFSDYHSELNMSSLELGDSALYFCASSFPSGGGEGTDTQYFGPGTRLTVL.

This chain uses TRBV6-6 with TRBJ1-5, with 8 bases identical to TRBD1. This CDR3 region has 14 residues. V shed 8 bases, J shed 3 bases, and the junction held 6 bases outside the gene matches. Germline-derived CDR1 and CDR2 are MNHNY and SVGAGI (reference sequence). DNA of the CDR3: TGTGCCAGCGGGACAGGAGACCTCAATCAGCCCCAGCATTTT. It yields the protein CASGTGDLNQPQHF.

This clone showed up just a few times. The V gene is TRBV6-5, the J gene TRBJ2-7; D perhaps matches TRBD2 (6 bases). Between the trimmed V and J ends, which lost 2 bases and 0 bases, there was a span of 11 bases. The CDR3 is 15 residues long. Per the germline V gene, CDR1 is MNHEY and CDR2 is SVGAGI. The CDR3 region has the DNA TGTGCCAGCAGTTACGAAGGGCGGGGCTCCTACGAGCAGTACTTC. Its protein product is CASSYEGRGSYEQYF.

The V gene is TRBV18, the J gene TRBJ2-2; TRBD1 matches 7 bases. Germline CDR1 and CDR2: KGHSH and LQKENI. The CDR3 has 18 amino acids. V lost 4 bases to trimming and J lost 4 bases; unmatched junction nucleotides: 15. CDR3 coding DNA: TGTGCCAGCTCACGCAACGCCGGGACAGAGACAACCACCGGGGAGCTGTTTTTT. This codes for CASSRNAGTETTTGELFF.

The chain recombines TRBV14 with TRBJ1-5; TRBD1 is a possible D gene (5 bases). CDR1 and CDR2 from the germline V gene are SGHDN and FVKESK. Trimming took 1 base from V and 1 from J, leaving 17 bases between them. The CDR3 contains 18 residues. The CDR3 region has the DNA TGTGCCAGCAGCCAAGGGGTACAGGTCAGTAGCAGCAATCAGCCCCAGCATTTT. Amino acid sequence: CASSQGVQVSSSNQPQHF.

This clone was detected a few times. The CDR3 DNA sequence: TGTGCCAGCAGTTATACAGGGGGTTCGGGCTACACCTTC. Translated, it gives CASSYTGGSGYTF. The rearrangement joins TRBV2 to TRBJ1-2; 8 positions match TRBD1. Germline V CDR1 and CDR2: SNHLY, FYNNEI. The V gene end was trimmed by 5 bases and the J gene end by 8 bases; junction bases not matched to a gene: 7. The CDR3 runs to 13 residues.

The CDR3 here is CASSHTDSLYEQYF. The CDR3 nucleotides are TGCGCCAGCAGCCACACGGACAGCCTCTACGAGCAGTACTTC. The chain recombines TRBV4-1 with TRBJ2-7, with D tentatively TRBD1 (6 bases). V dropped 3 bases and J dropped 3 bases, with 12 bases sitting between them. The CDR3 length is 14 residues. From germline, CDR1 is MGHRA and CDR2 YSYEKL.

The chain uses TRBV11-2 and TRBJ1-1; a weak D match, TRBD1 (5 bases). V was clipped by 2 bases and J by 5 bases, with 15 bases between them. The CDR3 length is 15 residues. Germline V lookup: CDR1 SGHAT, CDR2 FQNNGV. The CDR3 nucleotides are TGTGCCAGCAGCTTAAGGGGTGGCGGGGAAACTGAAGCTTTCTTT. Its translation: CASSLRGGGETEAFF.

The CDR3: CASSDRVEKRNTIYF. The CDR3 region has the DNA TGTGCCAGCAGTGACAGGGTAGAAAAAAGAAACACCATATATTTT. The rearrangement uses TRBV6-1 and TRBJ1-3; a weak D match, TRBD1 (5 bases). The CDR3 length is 15 residues. Germline V gene lookup returns CDR1 MNHNS and CDR2 SASEGT. With 3 bases removed from V and 5 bases from J, the gap between germline ends came to 14 bases.

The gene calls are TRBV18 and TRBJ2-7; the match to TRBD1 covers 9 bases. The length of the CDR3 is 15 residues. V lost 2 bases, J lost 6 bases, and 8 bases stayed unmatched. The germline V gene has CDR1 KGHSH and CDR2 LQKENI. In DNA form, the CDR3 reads TGTGCCAGCTCACCATCGTTACAGGGGGCCGGCGAGCAGTACTTC. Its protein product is CASSPSLQGAGEQYF.